There are a few counts of the clone carrying this T cell receptor (beta chain). This entry belongs to a study of blood T cell repertoires in COVID-19. The protocol was immunoSEQ multiplex PCR, while the TCRdb copy is restricted to in-frame clones and leaves out a portion. The top ten clones hold 4.1% of a sample with about 260,000 clones, about 86% of them seen once. Trimming cost V 7 bases and J 4 bases; bases outside gene matches: 6. Germline-derived CDR1 and CDR2 are MNHEY and SVGAGI. This CDR3 comprises 15 residues. The source is a man between 25 and 39 years old with acute COVID-19. V is TRBV6-5 and J is TRBJ1-6, with TRBD1 matching 8 bases. What was sequenced was PBMCs or T cells enriched from blood (not recorded which). The DNA of the CDR3 is TGTGCCAGCACAGCGGACAGGGCTTATAATTCACCCCTCCACTTT. Translated, it gives CASTADRAYNSPLHF.